Shown below are 21 T cell receptor beta chains from a single sample sequenced in a study of long-term antiretroviral therapy in people with HIV. Sequencing relied on immunoSEQ assay v3.0, run at survey level. The table came from immunoSEQ multiplex PCR; TCRdb's copy has only in-frame clones and leaves some out. The sample shows over 40,000 clones, 90% to 95% of them seen only once. The sample consisted of unsorted PBMCs, taken 3.7 years after starting antiretroviral therapy. These receptor sequences come from a woman aged 45-65 years with HIV.

The J gene is TRBJ1-2, the V gene TRBV29-1; 11 bases map to TRBD1. Germline CDR1 and CDR2: SQVTM and ANQGSEA. J was trimmed by 8 bases and V by 4 bases; bases with no gene match: 6. The CDR3 is 13 residues long. The CDR3 loop is CSVVGQGAWGYTF. CDR3 nucleotide sequence: TGCAGCGTTGTAGGACAGGGGGCATGGGGCTACACCTTC.

V gene TRBV11-2 combines with J gene TRBJ2-1; 9 bases align to TRBD2. CDR3 length: 15 residues. Germline assignment: CDR1 SGHAT and CDR2 FQNNGV. The V and J ends lost 1 base and 9 bases, in that order; junction bases with no gene match: 7. This CDR3 is CASSLASGVVGEQFF. The CDR3 DNA reads TGTGCCAGCAGCTTAGCTAGCGGGGTTGTGGGTGAGCAGTTCTTC.

The V gene is TRBV6-1, the J gene TRBJ1-3; TRBD1 agrees at 8 bases. Trimming removed 4 bases from V and 1 base from J; junction bases left unmatched: 9. The CDR3 runs 17 residues. Germline V gene lookup returns CDR1 MNHNS and CDR2 SASEGT. The CDR3 region has the DNA TGTGCCAGCAGTGCGATAACAGGGGGTTCTTCTGGAAACACCATATATTTT. Protein product: CASSAITGGSSGNTIYF.

The CDR3 nucleotides are TGTGCCAGCAGCCACAAGGGGTATAGCCTCCAAGAGACCCAGTACTTC. Its protein is CASSHKGYSLQETQYF. The V call is TRBV14, the J call TRBJ2-5, with a possible D match to TRBD1 (5 bases). The CDR3 has 16 amino acids. V lost 3 bases and J 1 base, leaving 15 bases between the germline ends. Per germline, CDR1 SGHDN and CDR2 FVKESK.

The rearrangement joins TRBV6-5 to TRBJ1-2, with no clear D. V dropped 5 bases and J dropped 5 bases, with 3 bases sitting between them. In germline, CDR1 is MNHEY, CDR2 SVGAGI. CDR3 size: 10 residues. The CDR3 reads CASSEYGYTF. The DNA for the CDR3 is TGTGCCAGCAGTGAGTATGGCTACACCTTC.

This chain uses TRBV2 with TRBJ2-4; TRBD2 agrees at 13 bases. Germline CDR1 reads SNHLY; CDR2 reads FYNNEI. The V and J ends lost 5 bases and 4 bases, in that order; junction bases with no gene match: 2. The CDR3 totals 15 residues. This CDR3 reads CASSTSGGVKNIQYF. The CDR3 coding sequence is TGTGCCAGCAGTACTAGCGGGGGGGTTAAAAACATTCAGTACTTC.

The chain couples TRBV19 to TRBJ1-1; D call uncertain. The germline V gene has CDR1 LNHDA and CDR2 SQIVND (reference sequence). The V gene lost 3 bases and the J gene lost 1 base, with 6 bases spanning the gap. This CDR3 contains 13 residues. This CDR3 is CASSINGNTEAFF. CDR3 in DNA: TGTGCCAGTAGTATTAATGGGAACACTGAAGCTTTCTTT.

The rearrangement uses TRBV7-2 and TRBJ2-7; D is possibly TRBD1 or TRBD2 (5 bases each). Deletions cut 4 bases from V and 2 bases from J, with 12 bases between. This CDR3 contains 14 residues. Germline loops: CDR1 SGHTA, CDR2 FQGNSA. This CDR3 reads CASSYREGTYEQYF. As DNA, the CDR3 is TGTGCCAGCAGCTATCGTGAGGGGACCTACGAGCAGTACTTC.

The chain joins TRBV7-9 to TRBJ1-1; possibly TRBD1 for D (5 bases). The V end lost 4 bases, the J end lost 10 bases, and 19 bases lay between the germline ends. Germline-derived CDR1 and CDR2 are SEHNR and FQNEAQ (reference sequence). The CDR3 runs to 14 residues. The CDR3 sequence is CASSSPEGLHGAFF. As DNA, the CDR3 is TGTGCCAGCAGCTCTCCCGAGGGGTTACACGGAGCTTTCTTT. Combining the CDR3 with reference TRBV7-9 and TRBJ1-1 gives the whole variable domain DTGVSQNPRHKITKRGQNVTFRCDPISEHNRLYWYRQTLGQGPEFLTYFQNEAQLEKSRLLSDRFSAERPKGSFSTLEIQRTEQGDSAMYLCASSSPEGLHGAFFGQGTRLTVV.

The genes are TRBV19 and TRBJ1-6; TRBD1 is a possible D gene (5 bases). CDR1 and CDR2 (germline): LNHDA, SQIVND (reference sequence). The CDR3 has 14 amino acids. V was shortened by 5 bases and J by 8 bases, with 13 bases between the two germline ends. The chain's CDR3 is CASSHPWGDSPLHF. The CDR3, as DNA: TGTGCCAGTAGTCACCCCTGGGGGGATTCACCCCTCCACTTT.

The chain links TRBV21-1 to TRBJ2-7; no check of the table's D call, TRBD1, against the DNA was made. TRBV21-1 is termed a pseudogene. CDR3 length: 15 residues. The CDR3 nucleotides read TGTGCCAGCAGAACAAGGGCCGGGCAGGGCTACGAGCAGTACTTC. It yields the protein CASRTRAGQGYEQYF.

About this clone itself: This sample includes further DNA sequences coding for the same CDR3. The chain carries TRBV9 and TRBJ2-7; possibly TRBD1 for D (5 bases). This CDR3 is built from 14 residues. The V end lost 0 bases, the J end lost 2 bases, and 9 bases lay between the germline ends. Germline CDR1 reads SGDLS; CDR2 reads YYNGEE. The DNA of the CDR3 is TGTGCCAGCAGCGTAGGCGGCAGGGCCTACGAGCAGTACTTC. Translated, it gives CASSVGGRAYEQYF.

The CDR3 is CATSRDWPGSGRGTGELFF. For the CDR3, the DNA is TGTGCCACCAGCAGAGATTGGCCGGGGTCGGGGAGAGGCACCGGGGAGCTGTTTTTT. The V and J genes are TRBV15 and TRBJ2-2; tentative D call: TRBD2 (5 bases). Deletions cut 0 bases from V and 4 bases from J, with 21 bases between. Germline V gene data show CDR1 as LNHNV and CDR2 as YYDKDF (reference sequence). CDR3 length: 19 residues.

This chain connects TRBV4-1 to TRBJ1-4; D uncertain. This CDR3 has 18 residues. V lost 5 bases and J 0 bases, leaving 19 bases between the germline ends. CDR1 is MGHRA and CDR2 is YSYEKL in the germline V gene. The CDR3 coding sequence is TGCGCCAGCAGCTACGAAATTCCGGGGAGTTCAACTAATGAAAAACTGTTTTTT. Amino acids: CASSYEIPGSSTNEKLFF.

The J gene is TRBJ1-2, the V gene TRBV18; no clear D gene. Germline lookup yields CDR1 KGHSH and CDR2 LQKENI. With 0 bases removed from V and 5 bases from J, the gap between germline ends came to 10 bases. CDR3 size: 14 residues. This chain's CDR3 is CASSPPLGLYGYTF. The CDR3 nucleotides are TGTGCCAGCTCACCACCGTTGGGCTTATATGGCTACACCTTC.

This chain links TRBV10-3 with TRBJ2-5; D uncertain. Germline-derived CDR1 and CDR2 are ENHRY and SYGVKD. V was clipped by 9 bases and J by 5 bases, with 13 bases between them. CDR3 length: 12 residues. The CDR3 loop reads CAMGGATETQYF. Here the CDR3 DNA reads TGTGCCATGGGCGGCGCCACGGAGACCCAGTACTTC.

This clone was observed a single time. This chain links TRBV9 with TRBJ1-3, with D uncertain. Germline CDR1 and CDR2: SGDLS and YYNGEE. There are 14 residues in the CDR3. The V and J ends lost 0 bases and 7 bases respectively, with 11 bases between them. This CDR3 is CASSVAGTLNTIYF. The CDR3 region has the DNA TGTGCCAGCAGCGTAGCTGGAACCTTGAACACCATATATTTT.

This chain connects TRBV2 to TRBJ2-5; 12 bases are a match to TRBD2. Germline-derived CDR1 and CDR2 are SNHLY and FYNNEI. The CDR3 is made up of 15 amino acids. V was pared by 5 bases and J by 5 bases, with 6 bases of the junction left unmatched. The CDR3 loop is CASSTRLAGVETQYF. The CDR3 DNA follows: TGTGCCAGCAGTACCCGACTAGCGGGGGTGGAGACCCAGTACTTC.

The chain has TRBV6-1 and TRBJ2-2; no clear D gene. V gave up 4 bases and J gave up 6 bases, with 15 bases separating them. From germline, CDR1 is MNHNS and CDR2 SASEGT. This CDR3 is 15 amino acids long. The chain's CDR3 is CASSARANGAGELFF. The CDR3 DNA reads as TGTGCCAGCAGTGCTAGGGCAAATGGCGCCGGGGAGCTGTTTTTT.

This chain links TRBV4-3 with TRBJ1-2, with a tentative D call TRBD1 (6 bases). Germline CDR1 is LGHNA and CDR2 is YSLEER. Trimming pared 0 bases from V and 4 bases from J, leaving 12 bases between. The CDR3 is 15 amino acids. The CDR3 spells CASSQDRGGFYGYTF. The CDR3 DNA sequence: TGCGCCAGCAGCCAAGATCGTGGGGGCTTCTATGGCTACACCTTC.

This chain links TRBV19 with TRBJ2-3, with TRBD2 identical over 7 bases. V shed 3 bases and J 4 bases; nucleotides not matched to a gene: 7. The germline V gene has CDR1 LNHDA and CDR2 SQIVND (reference sequence). This CDR3 has 15 amino acids. The CDR3 DNA is TGTGCCAGTAGTATCGCGGGGAGGGGCGCAGATACGCAGTATTTT. Translation gives CASSIAGRGADTQYF.